The 17 T cell receptor beta chains reported below all come from one sample, sequenced in a study of shared clonotypes between healthy human individuals. Selected positively for CCR7 and CD45RO-negative, naive CD8 cells excluded terminally differentiated effector memory CD45RA+ cells. This table comes from immunoSEQ multiplex PCR, and its TCRdb copy is limited to in-frame clones, with some not included. The table includes around 1.9 million clones, 90% to 95% detected once. The specimen was naive CD8+ T cells from PBMCs. These TCRs come from a man younger than 35 in good health. Some clones in this sample may be carry-over from other donors' samples.

V is TRBV14 and J is TRBJ2-7; tentative D call: TRBD2 (5 bases). The CDR3 is made up of 15 amino acids. Germline lookup yields CDR1 SGHDN and CDR2 FVKESK. The ends were cut back, 4 bases at V and 1 base at J, with 14 bases in the middle. DNA of the CDR3: TGTGCCAGCAGCCCTTCAAGCGGCCAATCCTACGAGCAGTACTTC. Translation: CASSPSSGQSYEQYF.

The rearrangement links TRBV6-1 to TRBJ2-1; D is perhaps TRBD2 (6 bases). CDR1 and CDR2 (germline): MNHNS, SASEGT. V lost 3 bases and J lost 6, with 9 bases in between. The CDR3 contains 13 residues. The chain's CDR3 is CASSEFSGNEQFF. CDR3 sequence (DNA): TGTGCCAGCAGTGAGTTTAGCGGCAATGAGCAGTTCTTC.

CDR3 nucleotides: TGTGCCACCAGGTCTGGACAGAACTACGAGCAGTACTTC. It translates to CATRSGQNYEQYF. This chain uses TRBV15 with TRBJ2-7; tentative D call: TRBD1 (6 bases). V lost 6 bases to trimming and J lost 3 bases, with 12 bases between them. CDR1 LNHNV and CDR2 YYDKDF come from the germline V gene (reference sequence). There are 13 residues in the CDR3. The complete variable domain, with remaining parts taken from reference TRBV15 and TRBJ2-7, reads DAMVIQNPRYQVTQFGKPVTLSCSQTLNHNVMYWYQQKSSQAPKLLFHYYDKDFNNEADTPDNFQSRRPNTSFCFLDIRSPGLGDTAMYLCATRSGQNYEQYFGPGTRLTVT.

The V gene is TRBV27, the J gene TRBJ2-1; TRBD2 aligns across 14 bases. This CDR3 is built from 18 residues. Germline CDR1 reads MNHEY; CDR2 reads SMNVEV (reference sequence). V shed 4 bases and J 7 bases; nucleotides not matched to a gene: 12. For the CDR3, the DNA is TGTGCCAGCAGTTCAGTCGGGACTAGCGGGAGTGGTAATAATGAGCAGTTCTTC. It specifies CASSSVGTSGSGNNEQFF.

J is TRBJ2-3 and V is TRBV27; D perhaps matches TRBD1 (5 bases). The CDR3 consists of 16 residues. Per the germline V gene, CDR1 is MNHEY and CDR2 is SMNVEV (reference sequence). V was pared by 2 bases and J by 3 bases, with 15 bases between. The CDR3 DNA reads as TGTGCCAGCAGTTTAATTGCGCAGGGTTTGACAGATACGCAGTATTTT. The encoded protein is CASSLIAQGLTDTQYF.

The chain links TRBV28 to TRBJ2-6, with a weak D call TRBD1 (5 bases). The CDR3 consists of 17 residues. The germline V and J ends were trimmed by 6 bases and 0 bases, with 15 bases remaining between them. Germline V lookup: CDR1 MDHEN, CDR2 SYDVKM. CDR3 residues: CASRDQGPHSGANVLTF. Here the CDR3 DNA reads TGTGCCAGCAGAGACCAGGGTCCCCACTCTGGGGCCAACGTCCTGACTTTC.

The chain carries TRBV27 and TRBJ2-4; tentative D call: TRBD2 (5 bases). This CDR3 is 17 amino acids long. V lost 5 bases and J 0 bases, leaving 17 bases between the germline ends. Germline V gives CDR1 MNHEY, CDR2 SMNVEV (reference sequence). CDR3 in amino acids: CASSLTGERLAKNIQYF. CDR3 bases: TGTGCCAGCAGTCTCACTGGGGAGCGTCTAGCCAAAAACATTCAGTACTTC.

The V call is TRBV11-2, the J call TRBJ2-2, with D tentatively TRBD2 (5 bases). Germline V lookup: CDR1 SGHAT, CDR2 FQNNGV. The CDR3 has 17 residues. V was pared by 4 bases and J by 4 bases, with 19 bases between. The DNA of the CDR3 is TGTGCCAGCAGCTCCTTCGGACTTACACCGTTCACCGGGGAGCTGTTTTTT. It is translated as CASSSFGLTPFTGELFF.

The gene calls are TRBV30 and TRBJ2-5; the D gene is possibly TRBD2 (6 bases). The V end was cut by 4 bases, the J end by 2 bases, with 11 bases between. The CDR3 runs to 13 residues. The V gene's germline CDR1 is GTSNPN and CDR2 SVGIG (reference sequence). The CDR3 DNA follows: TGTGCCTGGACCGGGACTTCACAAGAGACCCAGTACTTC. Its translation: CAWTGTSQETQYF.

V and J are TRBV9 and TRBJ2-2; the match to TRBD2 covers 11 bases. The J segment lost 1 base and the V segment lost 4 bases, leaving 6 bases of the junction unmatched. This CDR3 comprises 17 residues. The germline CDR1 and CDR2 sequences are SGDLS and YYNGEE. The CDR3 coding sequence is TGTGCCAGCAGCAAAAGACTAGCGGGACTGAACACCGGGGAGCTGTTTTTT. The encoded protein is CASSKRLAGLNTGELFF. The complete variable domain, with remaining parts taken from reference TRBV9 and TRBJ2-2, reads DSGVTQTPKHLITATGQRVTLRCSPRSGDLSVYWYQQSLDQGLQFLIQYYNGEERAKGNILERFSAQQFPDLHSELNLSSLELGDSALYFCASSKRLAGLNTGELFFGEGSRLTVL.

The chain combines TRBV27 with TRBJ2-7; D unresolved. The CDR3 is made up of 13 amino acids. Germline V gene sequence: CDR1 MNHEY, CDR2 SMNVEV (reference sequence). The V and J ends lost 5 bases and 3 bases respectively, with 11 bases between them. The CDR3 DNA reads TGTGCCAGCAGTCCCCTCGGGCACTACGAGCAGTACTTC. Protein: CASSPLGHYEQYF.

The V call is TRBV28, the J call TRBJ2-3; D is unresolved. The ends were cut back, 1 base at V and 1 base at J, with 9 bases in the middle. The CDR3 is 15 residues long. Germline CDR1 is MDHEN and CDR2 is SYDVKM. The CDR3 region has the DNA TGTGCCAGCAGTTTATACGGACCCCGCACAGATACGCAGTATTTT. This sequence encodes CASSLYGPRTDTQYF.

In DNA form, the CDR3 reads TGTGCCAGCAGCGGAAAGCCGGGACTAGCGAACACCGGGGAGCTGTTTTTT. Its translation is CASSGKPGLANTGELFF. This chain connects TRBV9 to TRBJ2-2; 8 bases map to TRBD2. V gave up 3 bases and J gave up 0 bases; unmatched junction bases: 7. Germline-derived CDR1 and CDR2 are SGDLS and YYNGEE. The CDR3 has 17 residues.

CDR3 sequence: CASSSVGTGFSGNTIYF. CDR3 in DNA: TGTGCCAGCAGTTCAGTCGGGACAGGGTTTTCTGGAAACACCATATATTTT. The chain employs TRBV27 and TRBJ1-3, with 9 positions matching TRBD1. This CDR3 has 17 amino acids. Trimming removed 4 bases from V and 1 base from J; junction bases left unmatched: 8. From germline, CDR1 is MNHEY and CDR2 SMNVEV (reference sequence).

This chain joins TRBV27 and TRBJ2-3, with 7 bases lining up with TRBD2. The germline gives CDR1 MNHEY, CDR2 SMNVEV (reference sequence). V gave up 5 bases and J gave up 5 bases; unmatched junction bases: 13. The CDR3 contains 16 residues. This chain's CDR3 is CASSLSGGRARDTQYF. The CDR3 DNA is TGTGCCAGCAGTCTTAGCGGTGGGAGGGCCCGAGATACGCAGTATTTT.

This chain links TRBV27 with TRBJ2-7; TRBD2 aligns across 11 bases. The CDR3 is 14 amino acids. Germline V gene lookup returns CDR1 MNHEY and CDR2 SMNVEV (reference sequence). With V trimmed by 5 bases and J by 4 bases, 4 bases remained unmatched. The DNA of the CDR3 is TGTGCCAGCAGTCCCCGACTAGCGGGGTACGAGCAGTACTTC. It encodes CASSPRLAGYEQYF.

In its sample, this clone was seen a few times. This sequence joins TRBV19 and TRBJ1-1; D unclear. The CDR3 is made up of 14 amino acids. Germline V lookup: CDR1 LNHDA, CDR2 SQIVND (reference sequence). Between the trimmed V and J ends, which lost 8 bases and 0 bases, there was a span of 13 bases. The CDR3 bases are TGTGCCAGTGACGCCCCAAGCATGAACACTGAAGCTTTCTTT. Protein sequence: CASDAPSMNTEAFF.